The 2 T cell receptor beta chains below were found in one sample sequenced in a study of response to subunit inactivated influenza vaccine. TCRdb used MiXCR to reprocess the RT-PCR reads, holding one entry per CDR3 protein. The profile covers more than 550,000 distinct CDR3 sequences, with 11% appearing a single time and approximately 9.9% taken by the ten largest. These sequences were also reported in another study, on T cells expressing NK-cell markers. This second study notes: The authors generated TCR beta cDNA through 5'RACE template switching with UMIs.

Sequencing was performed on PBMCs from blood, taken on the day of vaccination. All receptors come from a man aged 45-60 years who received an inactivated influenza vaccine.

CDR3 DNA: TGTGCCTGGAGTGACGGAGGGGAGTCCAAGACACCCTACGAGCAGTACTTC. This codes for CAWSDGGESKTPYEQYF. The genes are TRBV30 and TRBJ2-7; a possible D gene is TRBD2 (6 bases). CDR1 is GTSNPN and CDR2 is SVGIG in the germline V gene (reference sequence). V dropped 1 base and J dropped 2 bases, with 21 bases sitting between them. This CDR3 comprises 17 residues.

V usage is TRBV20-1 and J usage is TRBJ2-3; D gene ambiguous. The CDR3 totals 14 residues. Germline V gives CDR1 DFQATT, CDR2 SNEGSKA (reference sequence). Deletions cut 5 bases from V and 2 bases from J, with 14 bases between. CDR3 region: CSASSQIITDTQYF. The CDR3 coding sequence is TGCAGTGCTTCTTCGCAGATTATCACAGATACGCAGTATTTT.